This TCR beta chain was sequenced for a study of cytomegalovirus exposure and HLA in healthy donors. The overall study: In terms of ancestry, the Caucasian-associated cluster contained roughly 81% of the approximately 430 genotyped donors.

Germline loops: CDR1 WNHNN, CDR2 SYGVQD (reference sequence). Losses at the gene ends were 5 bases for V and 0 bases for J; bases not matched to a gene: 6. The CDR3 is 15 residues long. Both 60 Vbeta primers and 13 Jbeta primers went into the PCR. Repertoires were generated with immunoSEQ multiplex PCR, while TCRdb's copy carries only in-frame clones and drops some. The sample contains about 100,000 clones, 65% to 85% of which appear only once. Healthy bone marrow donors formed the donor group. The sequence derives from a man aged 30 to 39 in good health and CMV-seronegative. The chain uses TRBV10-1 and TRBJ1-1; 7 nucleotides align to TRBD1. The sequenced material came from PBMCs. The DNA of the CDR3 is TGCGCCAGCAGTAGATCACAGGGGATGAACACTGAAGCTTTCTTT. Protein sequence: CASSRSQGMNTEAFF.